Listed below are T cell receptor beta chains from one sample, sequenced in a study of glioma-infiltrating T cells after dendritic cell vaccination. Repertoires were generated with immunoSEQ multiplex PCR, while TCRdb's copy carries only in-frame clones and drops some. The repertoire includes 65,000 or so clones, around nine tenths of them detected once, and around 10% sits in the top ten. The sequencing used blood, collected after dendritic cell vaccination. The origin of the receptors is a human donor with glioblastoma. Both conserved end residues are part of each CDR3. Each record gives: CDR3 DNA, CDR3 protein, D gene, V gene, clone size, J gene. The D gene is left open where the match is weak. The size field is filled for only some rows; it gives once, few, many or a size class.

CDR3nt: TGTGCCAGCAGGCGACAGACTGATACCTGGGAGCATTTT
CDR3aa: CASRRQTDTWEHF
d_gene: .
v_gene: TRBV7-2
abundance: .
j_gene: TRBJ1-5

CDR3nt: TGTGCCAGCAGCTTGAAAACGGCAGGGGATTTAGATGGCTACACCTTC
CDR3aa: CASSLKTAGDLDGYTF
d_gene: .
v_gene: TRBV7-9
abundance: .
j_gene: TRBJ1-2

CDR3nt: TGTGCCAGCAAAAACCTAGCGGGGGGATCGGGGGATACGCAGTATTTT
CDR3aa: CASKNLAGGSGDTQYF
d_gene: TRBD2
v_gene: TRBV2
abundance: .
j_gene: TRBJ2-3

CDR3nt: TGTGCCTGGAGTCGGCAGGGGTACTCCTACGAGCAGTACTTC
CDR3aa: CAWSRQGYSYEQYF
d_gene: .
v_gene: TRBV30
abundance: .
j_gene: TRBJ2-7

CDR3nt: TGTGCCAGCAGCTTAGAAGCGGGCACAGATACGCAGTATTTT
CDR3aa: CASSLEAGTDTQYF
d_gene: .
v_gene: TRBV7-6
abundance: .
j_gene: TRBJ2-3

CDR3nt: TGTGCCAGCAGTGTGGACAGGGGCCCCAACGAGCAGTACTTC
CDR3aa: CASSVDRGPNEQYF
d_gene: TRBD1
v_gene: TRBV27
abundance: .
j_gene: TRBJ2-7

CDR3nt: TGTGCCTGGTGTGCTGGACAGGGGTTTTCTGGCTACACCTTC
CDR3aa: CAWCAGQGFSGYTF
d_gene: TRBD1
v_gene: TRBV30
abundance: .
j_gene: TRBJ1-2

CDR3nt: TGTGCCAGCAGCTGGGGTGCAGGGATACAGAACACTGAAGCTTTCTTT
CDR3aa: CASSWGAGIQNTEAFF
d_gene: .
v_gene: TRBV7-2
abundance: .
j_gene: TRBJ1-1

CDR3nt: TGTGCCAGCAGGGCCGGGACTAGCGGGAATGAGCAGTTCTTC
CDR3aa: CASRAGTSGNEQFF
d_gene: TRBD2
v_gene: TRBV7-6
abundance: few
j_gene: TRBJ2-1

CDR3nt: TGCGCCAGCAGCTTCCAGGGTCGTCAAGAGACCCAGTACTTC
CDR3aa: CASSFQGRQETQYF
d_gene: .
v_gene: TRBV5-1
abundance: .
j_gene: TRBJ2-5

CDR3nt: TGTGCCAGCAGCGGGGACAGAGGACTCTATGGCTACACCTTC
CDR3aa: CASSGDRGLYGYTF
d_gene: TRBD1
v_gene: TRBV5-6
abundance: .
j_gene: TRBJ1-2

CDR3nt: TGTGCCAGCAGCTTAGGTTACAGGGCTTCCACTGAAGCTTTCTTT
CDR3aa: CASSLGYRASTEAFF
d_gene: .
v_gene: TRBV11-2
abundance: .
j_gene: TRBJ1-1

CDR3nt: TGTGCCAGCCTATCTAAGGCGGGGGCAGGTAACTATGGCTACACCTTC
CDR3aa: CASLSKAGAGNYGYTF
d_gene: .
v_gene: TRBV7-2
abundance: .
j_gene: TRBJ1-2

CDR3nt: TGTGCCAGCAGCTTAGAAGGGACAGGTTCTGAAGCTTTCTTT
CDR3aa: CASSLEGTGSEAFF
d_gene: TRBD1
v_gene: TRBV11-2
abundance: .
j_gene: TRBJ1-1

CDR3nt: TGTGCCAGCAGCCCTAGCGGGTCCTACGAGCAGTACTTC
CDR3aa: CASSPSGSYEQYF
d_gene: TRBD2
v_gene: TRBV7-9
abundance: .
j_gene: TRBJ2-7

CDR3nt: TGTGCCAGCAGCTTAACGTCAGGGGGGAACACTGAAGCTTTCTTT
CDR3aa: CASSLTSGGNTEAFF
d_gene: TRBD1
v_gene: TRBV7-3
abundance: .
j_gene: TRBJ1-1

CDR3nt: TGTGCCAGCAGCTTCCAGGGTGCGACTAATGAAAAACTGTTTTTT
CDR3aa: CASSFQGATNEKLFF
d_gene: .
v_gene: TRBV11-3
abundance: .
j_gene: TRBJ1-4

CDR3nt: TGTGCCAGCAGCTCGACAGGAGATTCCTACAATGAGCAGTTCTTC
CDR3aa: CASSSTGDSYNEQFF
d_gene: .
v_gene: TRBV9
abundance: .
j_gene: TRBJ2-1

CDR3nt: TGTGCCTTTTCACCGGGTGTAACCTACAATGAGCAGTTCTTC
CDR3aa: CAFSPGVTYNEQFF
d_gene: .
v_gene: TRBV30
abundance: .
j_gene: TRBJ2-1

CDR3nt: TGCGCCAGCAGCCGAGAACGATCCGGGTCACCCCTCCACTTT
CDR3aa: CASSRERSGSPLHF
d_gene: .
v_gene: TRBV4-1
abundance: .
j_gene: TRBJ1-6

CDR3nt: TGTGCCTGGACCGTAAACCGGAGGCAACGGGGCAATCAGCCCCAGCATTTT
CDR3aa: CAWTVNRRQRGNQPQHF
d_gene: .
v_gene: TRBV30
abundance: once
j_gene: TRBJ1-5

CDR3nt: TGCGCCAGCAGCTTGGGACAGGGGGCAGAGACCCAGTACTTC
CDR3aa: CASSLGQGAETQYF
d_gene: TRBD1
v_gene: TRBV5-1
abundance: .
j_gene: TRBJ2-5

CDR3nt: TGTGCCAGCAGCGAGCAATCTAGCGGCACTAGCACAGATACGCAGTATTTT
CDR3aa: CASSEQSSGTSTDTQYF
d_gene: TRBD2
v_gene: TRBV9
abundance: .
j_gene: TRBJ2-3

CDR3nt: TGTGCCAGCAGCTCCCGGGATTCGCGACTAGCGGGGGAACTCAATGAGCAGTTCTTC
CDR3aa: CASSSRDSRLAGELNEQFF
d_gene: TRBD2
v_gene: TRBV7-9
abundance: .
j_gene: TRBJ2-1

CDR3nt: TGTGCCAGCAGCGTTTCAAGTACGCGATACAATGAGCAGTTCTTC
CDR3aa: CASSVSSTRYNEQFF
d_gene: .
v_gene: TRBV9
abundance: .
j_gene: TRBJ2-1

CDR3nt: TGTGCCAGCAGCTTAGATTTGGGGGCAGGAGAGACCCAGTACTTC
CDR3aa: CASSLDLGAGETQYF
d_gene: .
v_gene: TRBV11-2
abundance: .
j_gene: TRBJ2-5

CDR3nt: TGTGCCATCAGTGAGGGAGCGGGAGGGCCTTACGAGCAGTACTTC
CDR3aa: CAISEGAGGPYEQYF
d_gene: TRBD2
v_gene: TRBV10-3
abundance: .
j_gene: TRBJ2-7

CDR3nt: TGTGCCATCAGTCGGACAGGGGAAGGATCCCCCCTCCACTTT
CDR3aa: CAISRTGEGSPLHF
d_gene: TRBD1
v_gene: TRBV10-3
abundance: .
j_gene: TRBJ1-6

CDR3nt: TGTGCCAGCAGTTTGTCCGGACAGATTGGAAACACCATATATTTT
CDR3aa: CASSLSGQIGNTIYF
d_gene: .
v_gene: TRBV27
abundance: .
j_gene: TRBJ1-3

CDR3nt: TGTGCCAGCAGCTTTTTTGGCACTAGCGGGAAGAATGAGCAGTTCTTC
CDR3aa: CASSFFGTSGKNEQFF
d_gene: TRBD2
v_gene: TRBV7-9
abundance: .
j_gene: TRBJ2-1

CDR3nt: TGTGCCAGCAGCTTAGCGCTAGCGGGGTCCTACAATGAGCAGTTCTTC
CDR3aa: CASSLALAGSYNEQFF
d_gene: TRBD2
v_gene: TRBV7-2
abundance: .
j_gene: TRBJ2-1

CDR3nt: TGTGCCAGCAGCTTAGGGACAGGGAGTGGCTACACCTTC
CDR3aa: CASSLGTGSGYTF
d_gene: TRBD1
v_gene: TRBV11-2
abundance: .
j_gene: TRBJ1-2

CDR3nt: TGCGCCAGCAGCACCGCTTTGACAGGGAAGAACACCGGGGAGCTGTTTTTT
CDR3aa: CASSTALTGKNTGELFF
d_gene: TRBD1
v_gene: TRBV5-1
abundance: .
j_gene: TRBJ2-2